This paragraph covers one TCR beta chain sequence. The target antigen is unknown. Assay version v3.0 of immunoSEQ was used, and it was run at survey level. TCRdb's table, derived via immunoSEQ multiplex PCR, lists solely in-frame clones and lacks some. This table has under 30,000 clones, approximately 81% appearing once. Each participant with HIV received care in the United States. The study used samples holding 1-10 million cryopreserved PBMC before DNA extraction. From germline, CDR1 is SGHTA and CDR2 FQGNSA. The trim removed 5 bases at V and 3 bases at J, leaving 9 bases unmatched. The CDR3 consists of 18 residues. The data stem from a study of long-term antiretroviral therapy in people with HIV. Findings and caveats of the study: HIV repertoire CDR3 lengths ranged less widely than those of controls. Unavailable data included ART adherence, viral resistance and therapy changes (switches in treatment).

This material consisted of unsorted PBMCs, taken at the start of antiretroviral therapy, before treatment. The receptor's source is a woman under 30 with HIV. The chain combines TRBV7-2 with TRBJ2-3; 15 bases fit TRBD2. The CDR3 DNA reads as TGTGCCAGCAGCGATGGACTAGCGGGGGGGCACTCTACAGATACGCAGTATTTT. This codes for CASSDGLAGGHSTDTQYF.